This TCR beta chain was sequenced in a study of T cells in Graves' hyperthyroidism and ophthalmopathy. The CDR3 regions of TCR beta were amplified from RNA transcripts. TCR CDR3 regions were first amplified by RT-PCR with HTBI primers. TCRdb passed the multiplex PCR reads through MiXCR, listing each CDR3 protein once. Among about 710,000 distinct CDR3 sequences, around 15% were seen once, and the ten largest hold 8.4%. The germline gives CDR1 SGHTA, CDR2 FQGNSA. Trimming stripped 8 bases from V and 1 base from J, with 10 bases between. CDR3 length equals 13 residues. This clonotype was seen ten or more times.

This sequence joins TRBV7-2 and TRBJ2-3; weak D call: TRBD2 (6 bases). What was sequenced was blood. This TCR came from a man younger than 35 with Graves' hyperthyroidism. The CDR3 nucleotides read TGTGCCAGCCGCCCTAGCGGCACAGATACGCAGTATTTT. Encoded protein: CASRPSGTDTQYF.